This T cell receptor (beta chain) is drawn from a study of CD8+CD57+ T cells in acquired aplastic anemia. Looking at the study overall: The sorted CD4+ and CD8+ cells yielded an average about 3.5 ug of DNA.

Only patients with CD8+CD57+ cell expansion on flow cytometry were chosen for sequencing. The enrolled patients all had severe acquired aplastic anemia. No patient had been given any therapy when blood was sampled. This clonotype was detected many times. Its antigen remains unknown. It was genomic DNA that served as the template for profiling TCR beta VDJ and CDR3. TCRdb reprocessed the reads via MiXCR and lists one record per CDR3 protein. The sample shows 100,000 to 150,000 distinct CDR3 sequences, roughly 40% of them seen only once. The V end lost 6 bases, the J end lost 6 bases, and 18 bases lay between the germline ends. Germline V CDR1 and CDR2: DFQATT, SNEGSKA (reference sequence). This CDR3 has 14 amino acids. The study, taken as a whole, reports: Between patients and controls, CD8+ Simpson's diversity did not vary significantly.

The source material was sorted CD4+, CD8+, or CD8+CD57+ T cells (not recorded which) from PBMCs. V and J are TRBV20-1 and TRBJ2-1, with no clear D. This TCR derives from a human donor with aplastic anemia. The CDR3 nucleotides are TGCAGTGCCAGACTTCAAGGGAAATCCAATGAGCAGTTCTTC. Protein sequence: CSARLQGKSNEQFF.